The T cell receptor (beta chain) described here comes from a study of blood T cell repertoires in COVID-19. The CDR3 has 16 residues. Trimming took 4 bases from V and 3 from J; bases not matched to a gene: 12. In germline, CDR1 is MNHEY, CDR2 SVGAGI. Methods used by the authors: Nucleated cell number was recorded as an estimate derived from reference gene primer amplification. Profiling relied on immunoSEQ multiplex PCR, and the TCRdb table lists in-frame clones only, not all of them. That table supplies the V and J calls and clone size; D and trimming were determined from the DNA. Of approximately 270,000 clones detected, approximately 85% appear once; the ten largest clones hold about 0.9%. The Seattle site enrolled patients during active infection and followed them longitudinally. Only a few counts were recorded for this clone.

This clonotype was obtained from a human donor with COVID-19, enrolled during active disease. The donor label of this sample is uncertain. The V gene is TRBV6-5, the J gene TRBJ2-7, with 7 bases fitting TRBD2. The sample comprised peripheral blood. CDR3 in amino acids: CASSSLNLGLDYEQYF. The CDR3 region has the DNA TGTGCCAGCAGTTCTTTAAACCTCGGACTAGACTACGAGCAGTACTTC.